This record looks at one TCR beta chain sequence and its context. The data stem from a study of OX40 agonist ivuxolimab in advanced cancers. The protocol was immunoSEQ multiplex PCR, while the TCRdb copy is restricted to in-frame clones and leaves out a portion. The data contain roughly 130,000 clones, over 85% of them singletons. The source of this sequence is an adult with an advanced solid tumor such as melanoma, head and neck, liver or kidney cancer. The specimen was CD4+ or CD8+ T cells sorted from blood, collected in a trial of the OX40 agonist ivuxolimab.

The DNA for the CDR3 is TGTGCCAGCCATCCGGGGGCCTCATCTGGAAACACCATATATTTT. Translation: CASHPGASSGNTIYF. The chain combines TRBV6-5 with TRBJ1-3; tentatively, D is TRBD1 (6 bases). Germline V CDR1 and CDR2: MNHEY, SVGAGI. Trimming took off 8 bases at V and 1 base at J, with 15 bases between the two ends. This CDR3 contains 15 residues.